This TCR beta chain was captured in a study of blood T cell repertoires in COVID-19. Study-wide context: The United States, Italy and Spain provided the acute and convalescent COVID-19 samples. T cells, B-cell-depleted T cells, or PBMCs supplied cDNA or gDNA.

Methods used by the authors: Scientists estimated how many nucleated cells there were by amplifying reference gene primers. The protocol was immunoSEQ multiplex PCR, while the TCRdb copy is restricted to in-frame clones and leaves out a portion. That table supplies the V and J calls and clone size; D and trimming were determined from the DNA. The sample includes about 72,000 clones, 70% to 90% seen only once; the top ten take about 8.3%. V was clipped by 6 bases and J by 4 bases; unmatched bases: 6. This CDR3 spans 15 amino acids. Germline V lookup: CDR1 MDHEN, CDR2 SYDVKM. This receptor was taken from a young man with acute or convalescent COVID-19. The chain is built from TRBV28 and TRBJ2-4; 10 bases are a match to TRBD1. Source material: peripheral blood. The CDR3 here is CASSRQGAEKNIQYF. DNA for the CDR3: TGTGCCAGCAGCCGACAGGGGGCCGAGAAAAACATTCAGTACTTC.